The 22 T cell receptor beta chains listed next were all sequenced from one sample in a study of cytomegalovirus exposure and HLA in healthy donors. With 60 Vbeta and 13 Jbeta primers, the PCR was carried out. Generated by immunoSEQ multiplex PCR, the TCRdb table keeps only in-frame clones and is missing some. Of about 200,000 clones listed, more than 65% are singletons. Sequencing input: PBMCs. The receptor set was obtained from a girl between 5 and 17 years old in good health and CMV-seropositive.

The CDR3 coding sequence is TGTGCCAGCAGCCCTATGACCCGCGGGGACTATGGCTACACCTTC. Protein sequence: CASSPMTRGDYGYTF. The rearrangement uses TRBV7-6 and TRBJ1-2; no clear D. Germline V lookup: CDR1 SGHVS, CDR2 FNYEAQ. The V end lost 5 bases, the J end lost 3 bases, and 16 bases lay between the germline ends. The CDR3 loop spans 15 amino acids.

The V and J genes are TRBV6-5 and TRBJ1-3; 7 positions match TRBD1. Germline CDR1 MNHEY, CDR2 SVGAGI. The CDR3 is made up of 15 amino acids. V lost 5 bases, J lost 3 bases, and 7 bases stayed unmatched. CDR3: CASSLAGGYGNTIYF. The DNA of the CDR3 is TGTGCCAGCAGTCTCGCAGGGGGTTATGGAAACACCATATATTTT.

This clone was counted a single time. This chain's CDR3 is CASSSPGDTDTQYF. The CDR3 DNA reads as TGTGCCAGCAGTTCCCCGGGAGACACAGATACGCAGTATTTT. The chain links TRBV6-5 to TRBJ2-3, with D tentatively TRBD2 (6 bases). Trimming took 4 bases from V and 2 from J, leaving 10 bases between them. From germline, CDR1 is MNHEY and CDR2 SVGAGI. The CDR3 length is 14 residues.

This clone occurred a few times. The J gene is TRBJ2-7, the V gene TRBV5-1; 15 bases match TRBD2. The ends lost 2 bases at V and 1 base at J; junction bases unmatched: 10. The length of the CDR3 is 19 residues. Germline lookup yields CDR1 SGHRS and CDR2 YFSETQ. The CDR3 bases are TGCGCCAGCAGCTTCCTAGGACTAGCGGGGGGGGCGAAATCCTACGAGCAGTACTTC. Translating it yields CASSFLGLAGGAKSYEQYF.

The gene calls are TRBV11-2 and TRBJ2-3; TRBD1 matches at 8 bases. This CDR3 has 16 residues. CDR1 is SGHAT and CDR2 is FQNNGV in the germline V gene. V was pared by 5 bases and J by 5 bases, with 12 bases of the junction left unmatched. As DNA, the CDR3 is TGTGCCAGCAGCCTCTACGGCAGGGGGCAAGGAGATACGCAGTATTTT. It encodes CASSLYGRGQGDTQYF.

The gene calls are TRBV6-5 and TRBJ2-3; possible D gene TRBD1, 5 bases. CDR1 and CDR2 (germline): MNHEY, SVGAGI. This CDR3 contains 14 residues. V lost 1 base, J lost 5 bases, and 10 bases lay in between. Here the CDR3 reads CASSYYPQGDTQYF. In nucleotides, the CDR3 is TGTGCCAGCAGTTACTACCCCCAGGGAGATACGCAGTATTTT.

This chain connects TRBV18 to TRBJ2-2, with a tentative D call TRBD1 (6 bases). The CDR3 runs 14 residues. Deletions cut 3 bases from V and 1 base from J, with 6 bases between. Germline lookup yields CDR1 KGHSH and CDR2 LQKENI. CDR3 in amino acids: CASSPTGNTGELFF. The CDR3 DNA reads TGTGCCAGCTCACCGACAGGGAACACCGGGGAGCTGTTTTTT.

This clone is a singleton in its sample. The rearrangement links TRBV11-2 to TRBJ1-1; 10 nucleotides agree with TRBD1. This CDR3 contains 18 residues. Germline CDR1 is SGHAT and CDR2 is FQNNGV. J was trimmed by 8 bases and V by 1 base; bases with no gene match: 16. The DNA of the CDR3 is TGTGCCAGCAGCTTAGTAGGAGCCGGGACAGGGGCCCAAGGGGAAGCTTTCTTT. Protein: CASSLVGAGTGAQGEAFF.

The rearrangement links TRBV5-1 to TRBJ2-5; no clear D. Looked up from germline, CDR1 is SGHRS and CDR2 is YFSETQ. V was pared by 1 base and J by 1 base, with 8 bases between. This CDR3 is built from 14 residues. CDR3 region: CASSLTSVQETQYF. In DNA, the CDR3 is TGCGCCAGCAGCTTGACGTCAGTCCAAGAGACCCAGTACTTC. The variable domain in full, completed from reference TRBV5-1 and TRBJ2-5, reads KAGVTQTPRYLIKTRGQQVTLSCSPISGHRSVSWYQQTPGQGLQFLFEYFSETQRNKGNFPGRFSGRQFSNSRSEMNVSTLELGDSALYLCASSLTSVQETQYFGPGTRLLVL.

This chain joins TRBV5-1 and TRBJ2-5; 9 nucleotides line up with TRBD2. The germline CDR1 and CDR2 sequences are SGHRS and YFSETQ. V lost 4 bases and J lost 2; bases outside the gene matches: 9. This CDR3 spans 16 amino acids. The DNA of the CDR3 is TGCGCCAGCAGCACCGTTAGCGGGGGCCGTCAAGAGACCCAGTACTTC. It specifies CASSTVSGGRQETQYF. Complete variable domain (other parts from reference TRBV5-1 and TRBJ2-5): KAGVTQTPRYLIKTRGQQVTLSCSPISGHRSVSWYQQTPGQGLQFLFEYFSETQRNKGNFPGRFSGRQFSNSRSEMNVSTLELGDSALYLCASSTVSGGRQETQYFGPGTRLLVL.

This chain uses TRBV4-1 with TRBJ1-6; a possible D gene is TRBD1 (6 bases). Between the trimmed V and J ends, which lost 2 bases and 6 bases, there was a span of 14 bases. The CDR3 totals 16 residues. CDR1 is MGHRA, CDR2 YSYEKL, per germline. This CDR3 is CASSQTSTGFNSPLHF. In DNA form, the CDR3 reads TGCGCCAGCAGCCAAACCTCGACAGGTTTTAATTCACCCCTCCACTTT.

The chain has TRBV5-1 and TRBJ2-7, with TRBD1 matching 7 bases. V was pared by 4 bases and J by 2 bases, with 12 bases of the junction left unmatched. The V gene's germline CDR1 is SGHRS and CDR2 YFSETQ. The CDR3 contains 16 residues. This CDR3 is CASSPATGSLTYEQYF. DNA for the CDR3: TGCGCCAGCAGCCCAGCGACAGGGTCTCTTACCTACGAGCAGTACTTC.

The J gene is TRBJ2-3, the V gene TRBV6-4, with 11 positions matching TRBD2. CDR1 and CDR2 (germline): MRHNA, SNTAGT. The V and J ends lost 2 bases and 2 bases, in that order; junction bases with no gene match: 3. The CDR3 sequence is 16 residues long. CDR3 sequence (DNA): TGTGCCAGCAGTGACACGACTAGCGGGGTCACAGATACGCAGTATTTT. Translating it yields CASSDTTSGVTDTQYF.

The rearrangement uses TRBV7-9 and TRBJ1-2, with D possibly being TRBD1 (5 bases). This CDR3 is built from 16 residues. The V end lost 4 bases, the J end lost 4 bases, and 19 bases lay between the germline ends. The germline V gene has CDR1 SEHNR and CDR2 FQNEAQ (reference sequence). The chain's CDR3 is CASSWWQGRASYGYTF. CDR3 nucleotides: TGTGCCAGCAGCTGGTGGCAGGGTAGGGCATCCTATGGCTACACCTTC.

In its sample, this clone was seen a few times. This chain uses TRBV18 with TRBJ2-7, with TRBD1 as a possible D gene (7 bases). Germline V gives CDR1 KGHSH, CDR2 LQKENI. The CDR3 extends over 14 amino acids. V was pared by 8 bases and J by 2 bases, with 16 bases between. The CDR3 loop is CASVAGGQTYEQYF. Here the CDR3 DNA reads TGTGCCAGCGTCGCCGGGGGACAGACCTACGAGCAGTACTTC.

This chain links TRBV4-2 with TRBJ2-7; 7 nucleotides agree with TRBD2. The germline V gene has CDR1 LGHNA and CDR2 YNFKEQ. CDR3 size: 15 residues. V lost 0 bases to trimming and J lost 0 bases; unmatched junction nucleotides: 2. CDR3 sequence: CASSQEGGSSYEQYF. CDR3 nucleotides: TGTGCCAGCAGCCAAGAGGGGGGGAGCTCCTACGAGCAGTACTTC.

The chain has TRBV6-5 and TRBJ2-5; D might be TRBD1 (6 bases). The DNA end is more similar to TRBJ2-7, so the J call may be wrong. CDR1 MNHEY and CDR2 SVGAGI come from the germline V gene. This CDR3 contains 11 residues. The CDR3 loop is CASSLQGEQYF. The CDR3 coding sequence is TGTGCCAGCAGTCTACAGGGCGAGCAGTACTTC.

This clone was counted only a few times. V is TRBV19 and J is TRBJ2-4; no clear D. Trimming stripped 1 base from V and 0 bases from J, with 7 bases between. Per the germline V gene, CDR1 is LNHDA and CDR2 is SQIVND (reference sequence). This CDR3 spans 15 amino acids. This CDR3 is CASSIVPGAKNIQYF. CDR3 coding DNA: TGTGCCAGTAGTATAGTCCCGGGAGCCAAAAACATTCAGTACTTC.

This chain joins TRBV5-4 and TRBJ2-5, with 8 bases fitting TRBD1. Losses at the gene ends were 4 bases for V and 3 bases for J; bases not matched to a gene: 5. Germline assignment: CDR1 SGHNT and CDR2 YYREEE (reference sequence). The CDR3 is made up of 14 amino acids. This CDR3 reads CASSVDRVEETQYF. The CDR3 bases are TGTGCCAGCAGCGTGGACAGGGTTGAAGAGACCCAGTACTTC.

CDR3 sequence reads: CASSLRGTSVYEQYF. CDR3 in DNA: TGCGCCAGCAGCCTGCGAGGGACATCAGTCTACGAGCAGTACTTC. The chain joins TRBV4-1 to TRBJ2-7, with a possible D match to TRBD1 (6 bases). The CDR3 extends over 15 amino acids. The germline gives CDR1 MGHRA, CDR2 YSYEKL. Trimming took off 4 bases at V and 3 bases at J, with 16 bases between the two ends.

This rearrangement joins TRBV11-2 to TRBJ2-3, with unresolved D. Trimming took 7 bases from V and 0 from J, leaving 14 bases between them. The CDR3 covers 15 residues. The V gene's germline CDR1 is SGHAT and CDR2 FQNNGV. CDR3 amino acids: CASTPSLPSTDTQYF. For the CDR3, the DNA is TGTGCCAGCACCCCCTCCCTACCTAGCACAGATACGCAGTATTTT.

The V call is TRBV5-6, the J call TRBJ2-3, with 8 bases lining up with TRBD2. This CDR3 has 18 amino acids. After removal of 0 bases from V and 1 base from J, the junction contained 10 bases not matched to a gene. Germline values: CDR1 SGHDT, CDR2 YYEEEE. CDR3: CASSLGPLLAAGTDTQYF. The CDR3 DNA sequence: TGTGCCAGCAGCTTGGGCCCCTTACTAGCGGCGGGCACAGATACGCAGTATTTT. The whole variable domain, filled in from reference TRBV5-6 and TRBJ2-3, reads DAGVTQSPTHLIKTRGQQVTLRCSPKSGHDTVSWYQQALGQGPQFIFQYYEEEERQRGNFPDRFSGHQFPNYSSELNVNALLLGDSALYLCASSLGPLLAAGTDTQYFGPGTRLTVL.